What follows are 13 T cell receptor beta chains derived from one specimen sequenced in a study of blood T cell repertoires in COVID-19. The table came from immunoSEQ multiplex PCR; TCRdb's copy has only in-frame clones and leaves some out. The profile shows hundreds of thousands of clones, 85% to 90% of them singletons. The sequenced material came from PBMCs or T cells enriched from blood (not recorded which). The receptors were sampled from a man aged 35-49 years who had recovered from COVID-19.

V usage is TRBV27 and J usage is TRBJ2-1, with TRBD2 matching over 9 bases. This CDR3 region has 15 residues. In germline, CDR1 is MNHEY, CDR2 SMNVEV (reference sequence). J gave up 7 bases and V 3 bases, and 7 bases lay outside the gene matches. This chain's CDR3 is CASSFLAGGFNEQFF. As DNA, the CDR3 is TGTGCCAGCAGTTTTTTGGCGGGGGGGTTTAATGAGCAGTTCTTC.

The chain links TRBV3-1 (or the pseudogene TRBV3-2) to TRBJ1-2, with 9 bases fitting TRBD1. In germline, CDR1 is LGHDT, CDR2 YNNKEL (reference sequence). The CDR3 runs to 14 residues. V lost 1 base to trimming and J lost 4 bases; unmatched junction nucleotides: 1. This chain's CDR3 is CASSQATGGYGYTF. The CDR3 DNA is TGTGCCAGCAGCCAAGCGACAGGGGGCTATGGCTACACCTTC.

This chain uses TRBV18 with TRBJ2-3; TRBD2 aligns across 8 bases. After removal of 2 bases from V and 3 bases from J, the junction contained 10 bases not matched to a gene. This CDR3 region has 17 residues. Looked up from germline, CDR1 is KGHSH and CDR2 is LQKENI. CDR3 sequence (DNA): TGTGCCAGCTCACCAACCAGGTTAGCGGGGAGGACAGATACGCAGTATTTT. It codes for CASSPTRLAGRTDTQYF. Full variable domain (missing parts from reference TRBV18 and TRBJ2-3): NAGVMQNPRHLVRRRGQEARLRCSPMKGHSHVYWYRQLPEEGLKFMVYLQKENIIDESGMPKERFSAEFPKEGPSILRIQQVVRGDSAAYFCASSPTRLAGRTDTQYFGPGTRLTVL.

The chain combines TRBV5-6 with TRBJ2-5, with 11 bases that match TRBD1. There are 15 residues in the CDR3. The germline V gene has CDR1 SGHDT and CDR2 YYEEEE. V was pared by 3 bases and J by 1 base, with 2 bases of the junction left unmatched. DNA of the CDR3: TGTGCCAGCAGCTGGGGGACAGGGGGCCAAGAGACCCAGTACTTC. Translation: CASSWGTGGQETQYF.

The count of this clone is one. The rearrangement uses TRBV29-1 and TRBJ1-1; TRBD1 might be the D (6 bases). V lost 4 bases to trimming and J lost 10 bases, with 13 bases between them. CDR1 and CDR2 from the germline V gene are SQVTM and ANQGSEA. The CDR3 loop spans 11 amino acids. CDR3 protein: CSVVRGSGAFF. Here the CDR3 DNA reads TGCAGCGTTGTCAGGGGTTCGGGAGCTTTCTTT.

The J gene is TRBJ2-7, the V gene TRBV10-3, with D possibly being TRBD1 (6 bases). The germline V and J ends were trimmed by 2 bases and 0 bases, with 8 bases remaining between them. The length of the CDR3 is 14 residues. Germline-derived CDR1 and CDR2 are ENHRY and SYGVKD. DNA of the CDR3: TGTGCCATCAGTGAGGGACAGTCCTCCTACGAGCAGTACTTC. Translation: CAISEGQSSYEQYF.

J is TRBJ2-5 and V is TRBV6-5, with 9 bases matching TRBD1. The germline CDR1 and CDR2 sequences are MNHEY and SVGAGI. This CDR3 contains 15 residues. V gave up 0 bases and J gave up 5 bases; unmatched junction bases: 4. The DNA of the CDR3 is TGTGCCAGCAGTTACTCGACAGGGGGTTGGGAGACCCAGTACTTC. It specifies CASSYSTGGWETQYF.

This clone was detected only a few times. V and J are TRBV27 and TRBJ1-5; a possible D gene is TRBD1 (5 bases). The CDR3 is 16 amino acids. V dropped 0 bases and J dropped 6 bases, with 15 bases sitting between them. CDR1 MNHEY and CDR2 SMNVEV come from the germline V gene (reference sequence). The CDR3 is CASSLSSGGRSQPQHF. In DNA, the CDR3 is TGTGCCAGCAGTTTATCGTCCGGGGGAAGGAGTCAGCCCCAGCATTTT.

The chain uses TRBV4-1 and TRBJ2-1, with D perhaps TRBD2 (5 bases). V dropped 1 base and J dropped 3 bases, with 13 bases sitting between them. CDR1 and CDR2 (germline): MGHRA, YSYEKL. This CDR3 contains 16 residues. CDR3 sequence reads: CASSQVASSLYNEQFF. CDR3 in DNA: TGCGCCAGCAGCCAAGTGGCTAGCAGTCTCTACAATGAGCAGTTCTTC.

This CDR3 reads CASSSSGRRTYEQYF. The CDR3 DNA reads TGTGCCAGTAGCAGTAGCGGGAGGAGGACCTACGAGCAGTACTTC. This chain joins TRBV19 and TRBJ2-7, with 10 bases lining up with TRBD2. Germline loops: CDR1 LNHDA, CDR2 SQIVND (reference sequence). Losses at the gene ends were 6 bases for V and 2 bases for J; bases not matched to a gene: 7. The CDR3 extends over 15 amino acids.

The V gene is TRBV27, the J gene TRBJ2-1; the D is unclear. CDR3 length: 12 amino acids. Germline V gene lookup returns CDR1 MNHEY and CDR2 SMNVEV (reference sequence). V was cut by 8 bases and J by 2 bases, with 7 bases left in between. The CDR3 protein is CASAIPYNEQFF. The DNA of the CDR3 is TGTGCCAGCGCTATCCCCTACAATGAGCAGTTCTTC.

This chain links TRBV9 with TRBJ1-6, with TRBD1 matching 7 bases. Germline assignment: CDR1 SGDLS and CDR2 YYNGEE. Unmatched junction bases numbered 6, after V lost 3 bases and J lost 3 bases. The CDR3 runs to 16 residues. For the CDR3, the DNA is TGTGCCAGCAGCGGAGAGCAGGGGGTCTATAATTCACCCCTCCACTTT. Its protein is CASSGEQGVYNSPLHF.

The chain recombines TRBV3-1 (or the pseudogene TRBV3-2) with TRBJ2-1, with D perhaps TRBD2 (5 bases). This CDR3 is 13 amino acids long. Trimming left V 4 bases short and J 8 bases short, with 12 bases between. Germline V gene lookup returns CDR1 LGHDT and CDR2 YNNKEL (reference sequence). The chain's CDR3 is CASSPRAGDEQFF. The CDR3 DNA is TGTGCCAGCAGCCCCCGCGCGGGCGATGAGCAGTTCTTC.